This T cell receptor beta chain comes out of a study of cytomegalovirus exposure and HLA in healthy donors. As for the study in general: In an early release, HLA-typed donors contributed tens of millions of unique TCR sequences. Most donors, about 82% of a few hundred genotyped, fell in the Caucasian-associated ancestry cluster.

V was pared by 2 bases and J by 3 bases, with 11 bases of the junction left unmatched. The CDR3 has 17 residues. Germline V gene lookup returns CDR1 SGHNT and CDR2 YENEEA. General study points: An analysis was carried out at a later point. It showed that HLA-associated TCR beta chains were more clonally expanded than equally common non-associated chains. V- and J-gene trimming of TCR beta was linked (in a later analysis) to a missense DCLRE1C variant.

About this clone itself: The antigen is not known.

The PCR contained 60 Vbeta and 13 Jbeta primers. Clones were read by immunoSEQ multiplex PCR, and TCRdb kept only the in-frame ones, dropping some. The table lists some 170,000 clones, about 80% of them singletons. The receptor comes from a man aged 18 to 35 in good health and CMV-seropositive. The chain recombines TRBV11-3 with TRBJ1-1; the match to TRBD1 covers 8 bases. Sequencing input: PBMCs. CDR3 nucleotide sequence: TGTGCCAGCAGCTTAAGTCGACAGGGGCAAAGGGACACTGAAGCTTTCTTT. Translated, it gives CASSLSRQGQRDTEAFF.